This T cell receptor beta chain comes out of a study of T cell changes during pregnancy in multiple sclerosis (dated by TCRdb to the late 2010s). Regarding the research as a whole: In women with multiple sclerosis, the researchers looked at how the T cell repertoire shifted as pregnancy progressed.

Taken from cysteine to phenylalanine, the CDR3 has 14 residues. Only CDR3 DNA remains: 42 bases, in frame from the first base. CDR1 and CDR2, looked up from the germline V gene, are MNHEY and SVGAGI. A distance of 10 bases separates the germline ends of V and J, which lose 3 bases and 4 bases respectively. Libraries were constructed by the immunoSEQ multiplex PCR assay. As stored in TCRdb, this immuneACCESS dataset retains in-frame rearrangements with V and J assigned. A fraction of the clones does not appear; measured against another copy, unresolved V genes explain less than half of the discrepancy, and the remainder lacks a known reason. For this sample the table gives about 59,000 clones, of which about 93% were detected only once. The top ten clonotypes cover less than 0.45% of the sample. A single count supports this clone. This receptor's antigen is unknown. Qualities for individual bases were not recorded, and no much larger clone is one base off.

The sequence joins TRBV6-5 to TRBJ2-1; TRBD2 could be the D gene, as 5 bases match. This clonotype was sampled from a female donor with multiple sclerosis, enrolled in a pregnancy study. The material sequenced was CD4+ T cells from peripheral blood mononuclear cells, taken before pregnancy. The DNA sequence is given as TGTGCCAGCAGTTATTTTCCGGGATACAATGAGCAGTTCTTC. This gives the protein CASSYFPGYNEQFF.